What follows describes a single T cell receptor (beta chain). This sample is drawn from a study of patients and donors after allogeneic stem cell transplantation. TCRdb passed the RT-PCR reads through MiXCR, listing each CDR3 protein once. The sample has 800,000 to 1,000,000 distinct CDR3 sequences, roughly 18% seen once. The CDR3 has 12 residues. Germline-derived CDR1 and CDR2 are SQVTM and ANQGSEA. V shed 6 bases and J 7 bases; nucleotides not matched to a gene: 7. The receptor was isolated from a human donor who was either an allogeneic HSCT recipient or a stem cell or donor lymphocyte infusion donor (not recorded which). It is not recorded whose cells these are; they may come from a transplant donor. The material sequenced was blood, either unsorted or a sorted T cell fraction (not recorded which). The V gene is TRBV29-1, the J gene TRBJ1-2, with 8 bases matching TRBD1. The CDR3 here is CSVAGQGPGYTF. CDR3 in DNA: TGCAGCGTCGCTGGACAGGGCCCTGGCTACACCTTC.